This TCR beta chain stems from a study of blood T cells in healthy people across ages. Study summary: Capture via template switching afforded approximately one barcoded beta molecule per two T cells. Study outcomes and limitations: PBMCs left unsorted prevented a conclusive naive versus antigen-experienced comparison. Expanded clonotype changes were possibly confounded by unknown donor CMV status. Whereas aged donors had fewer naive CD4+ cells, long-lived donors had more of them and higher diversity.

This clonotype was picked up a small number of times. Antigen: not known. Then a second PCR, running roughly 7 to 11 cycles, was carried out with a sample-barcoded 5' primer and a J-beta primer mix. TCRdb passed the 5' RACE reads through MiXCR, listing each CDR3 protein once. The table lists 700,000 to 900,000 distinct CDR3 sequences, about 26% of them singletons. The CDR3 runs 12 residues. V gave up 7 bases and J gave up 7 bases, with 14 bases separating them. Germline V CDR1 and CDR2: ENHRY, SYGVKD. This sample was also put to use in a study of T cells of mothers and their children.

The specimen was blood. The V gene is TRBV10-3, the J gene TRBJ2-7; D might be TRBD2 (5 bases). This TCR came from a boy aged 5 to 17 in good health. The CDR3 DNA sequence: TGTGCCATCAAAGGAGTTACGGGGGAGCAGTACTTC. Amino acid sequence: CAIKGVTGEQYF.